The clone carrying this T cell receptor beta chain occurred many times. Its antigen is unidentified. These data belong to a study of T cell repertoires in cytomegalovirus infection. Whole-study context: HLA-B-restricted CMV epitopes that are well studied, plus recently identified HLA-C-restricted ones, were used by the study. The public TCR beta signatures pointed to both CMV infection and matching HLA type.

Whole-study findings and limits: Within the response measured ex vivo, HLA-C-restricted CMV-specific TCR beta clonotypes were dominant. Summed public TCR beta family frequency identified CMV carriers bearing the relevant HLA.

Germline V lookup: CDR1 SEHNR, CDR2 FQNEAQ (reference sequence). Trimming took 4 bases from V and 1 from J, leaving 5 bases between them. This CDR3 is built from 12 residues. TCRdb re-called the reads through MiXCR, storing one row per CDR3 protein. In the table there are about a million distinct CDR3 sequences, less than 40% of which are singletons. The receptor's source is a human donor in good health (CMV status not recorded). Some clones in this sample may be carry-over from other donors' samples. This rearrangement joins TRBV7-9 to TRBJ2-7, with no clear D. The input for sequencing was cultured CD8+ T cells from PBMCs, taken from culture after CMV antigen stimulation. CDR3 loop: CASSSISYEQYF. CDR3 coding DNA: TGTGCCAGCAGCTCAATATCCTACGAGCAGTACTTC.